These 12 T cell receptor beta chains share one sample of origin, sequenced in a study of regulatory T cells in long-lasting Graves disease. Building the TCR beta libraries relied on iRepertoire HTBI primers, and CDR3 regions underwent Arm-PCR. TCRdb used MiXCR to reprocess the multiplex PCR reads, holding one entry per CDR3 protein. The sample lists some 200,000 distinct CDR3 sequences, approximately 19% occurring once. This sample's time point: newly diagnosed GD, antithyroid drugs for less than 3 months. The TCR library was made from RNA extracted from PBMCs. These data are also associated with another study on T cells in Graves' hyperthyroidism and ophthalmopathy.

Material: peripheral blood mononuclear cells (PBMCs), obtained at new diagnosis, from a patient treated with antithyroid drugs. The receptors derive from a woman aged 30 to 39 with Graves disease.

This clonotype was seen at least ten times. The V call is TRBV6-2 or TRBV6-3, the J call TRBJ2-5; D unclear. The CDR3 runs to 13 residues. Trimming pared 5 bases from V and 5 bases from J, leaving 12 bases between. The germline V gene encodes CDR1 MNHEY and CDR2 SVGEGT. Written as DNA, the CDR3 is TGTGCCAGCAGTCCCGGCAGGTGGGAGACCCAGTACTTC. Amino acid sequence: CASSPGRWETQYF.

This clonotype was observed many times. This sequence joins TRBV3-1 and TRBJ1-2; unclear D gene. From germline, CDR1 is LGHDT and CDR2 YNNKEL (reference sequence). Trimming removed 4 bases at V and 4 bases at J, with 7 bases between. The CDR3 length is 12 residues. This CDR3 is CASSPGFYGYTF. The DNA for the CDR3 is TGTGCCAGCAGCCCCGGGTTCTATGGCTACACCTTC.

This clonotype was seen many times. This chain links TRBV3-1 with TRBJ2-7, with TRBD2 as a possible D gene (6 bases). V lost 0 bases and J lost 3, with 12 bases in between. Looked up from germline, CDR1 is LGHDT and CDR2 is YNNKEL (reference sequence). The CDR3 totals 15 residues. CDR3 nucleotide sequence: TGTGCCAGCAGCCAAGAGCGGGGTCGAGACTACGAGCAGTACTTC. Its translation: CASSQERGRDYEQYF.

Many counts were recorded for this clonotype. The rearrangement joins TRBV5-1 to TRBJ1-1; maybe TRBD1 (6 bases). The germline gives CDR1 SGHRS, CDR2 YFSETQ. The CDR3 covers 17 residues. The germline V and J ends were trimmed by 4 bases and 2 bases, with 21 bases remaining between them. CDR3 sequence reads: CASSPYGSRGANTEAFF. The DNA for the CDR3 is TGCGCCAGCAGCCCATATGGGTCGCGGGGGGCTAACACTGAAGCTTTCTTT.

This clonotype was seen ten or more times. The chain has TRBV15 and TRBJ2-5; tentative D call: TRBD1 (6 bases). This CDR3 is built from 14 residues. The germline gives CDR1 LNHNV, CDR2 YYDKDF (reference sequence). V dropped 3 bases and J dropped 5 bases, with 13 bases sitting between them. This CDR3 is CATSSLGAGETQYF. DNA of the CDR3: TGTGCCACCAGCAGCCTGGGGGCAGGGGAGACCCAGTACTTC. Using reference TRBV15 and TRBJ2-5 for the parts outside the CDR3, the full variable domain is DAMVIQNPRYQVTQFGKPVTLSCSQTLNHNVMYWYQQKSSQAPKLLFHYYDKDFNNEADTPDNFQSRRPNTSFCFLDIRSPGLGDTAMYLCATSSLGAGETQYFGPGTRLLVL.

This clonotype has a count of ten or more. The chain uses TRBV5-8 and TRBJ2-1; 7 bases agree with TRBD2. The CDR3 is 16 amino acids. The V segment lost 0 bases and the J segment 4 bases; nucleotides outside the gene matches: 7. Germline values: CDR1 SGHTS, CDR2 YDEGEE. The CDR3 loop is CASSLVGLAEYNEQFF. The CDR3 DNA is TGTGCCAGCAGCTTGGTCGGCCTAGCGGAGTACAATGAGCAGTTCTTC.

At least ten counts were recorded for this clonotype. The genes are TRBV3-1 and TRBJ2-1; 9 nucleotides line up with TRBD2. Germline V lookup: CDR1 LGHDT, CDR2 YNNKEL (reference sequence). Trimming cost V 6 bases and J 8 bases; bases outside gene matches: 8. The CDR3 totals 14 residues. The CDR3 region has the DNA TGTGCCAGCAGACAAAGCGGGGGGAGGGATGAGCAGTTCTTC. It encodes CASRQSGGRDEQFF.

In this sample, this clonotype turned up many times. J is TRBJ2-7 and V is TRBV2, with D tentatively TRBD2 (6 bases). This CDR3 has 15 amino acids. Trimming took off 8 bases at V and 2 bases at J, with 19 bases between the two ends. In germline, CDR1 is SNHLY, CDR2 FYNNEI. The chain's CDR3 is CASLWGRTGAYEQYF. The CDR3 nucleotides read TGTGCCAGCCTCTGGGGCCGGACGGGGGCCTACGAGCAGTACTTC.

This clonotype was found many times. The rearrangement uses TRBV28 and TRBJ2-5; the match to TRBD1 covers 8 bases. The CDR3 has 12 amino acids. Germline V CDR1 and CDR2: MDHEN, SYDVKM. V lost 10 bases, J lost 6 bases, and 7 bases stayed unmatched. The CDR3 here is CATRQGRKTQYF. CDR3 DNA sequence: TGTGCCACCCGACAGGGGCGTAAGACCCAGTACTTC.

This clonotype was seen only a few times. V usage is TRBV2 and J usage is TRBJ2-7; no reliable D call. Trimming left V 1 base short and J 0 bases short, with 10 bases between. Looked up from germline, CDR1 is SNHLY and CDR2 is FYNNEI. This CDR3 comprises 15 residues. CDR3 protein: CASSEGTLNSYEQYF. CDR3 bases: TGTGCCAGCAGTGAAGGAACACTGAACTCCTACGAGCAGTACTTC. The variable domain in full, completed from reference TRBV2 and TRBJ2-7, reads EPEVTQTPSHQVTQMGQEVILRCVPISNHLYFYWYRQILGQKVEFLVSFYNNEISEKSEIFDDQFSVERPDGSNFTLKIRSTKLEDSAMYFCASSEGTLNSYEQYFGPGTRLTVT.

This clonotype was observed at least ten times. The CDR3 region has the DNA TGTGCCAGCAGCGGAGGGACAGCTTATGGCTACACCTTC. It codes for CASSGGTAYGYTF. The genes are TRBV11-1 and TRBJ1-2, with 7 bases aligning to TRBD1. Germline assignment: CDR1 SGHAT and CDR2 FQDESV (reference sequence). CDR3 size: 13 residues. Trimming at V came to 5 bases and at J to 5 bases, leaving 5 bases not matched to a gene. Using reference TRBV11-1 and TRBJ1-2 for the parts outside the CDR3, the full variable domain is EAEVAQSPRYKITEKSQAVAFWCDPISGHATLYWYRQILGQGPELLVQFQDESVVDDSQLPKDRFSAERLKGVDSTLKIQPAELGDSAMYLCASSGGTAYGYTFGSGTRLTVV.

Many counts were recorded for this clonotype. V gene TRBV30 combines with J gene TRBJ2-7; D might be TRBD1 or TRBD2, each matching 5 bases. Deletions cut 8 bases from V and 2 bases from J, with 16 bases between. Germline assignment: CDR1 GTSNPN and CDR2 SVGIG (reference sequence). The CDR3 has 13 amino acids. CDR3 sequence (DNA): TGTGCCCTAATGGGGGTTGGCCCCTACGAGCAGTACTTC. It is translated as CALMGVGPYEQYF. Together with reference TRBV30 and TRBJ2-7, the CDR3 gives the full variable domain: SQTIHQWPATLVQPVGSPLSLECTVEGTSNPNLYWYRQAAGRGLQLLFYSVGIGQISSEVPQNLSASRPQDRQFILSSKKLLLSDSGFYLCALMGVGPYEQYFGPGTRLTVT.